A single sample gave rise to the 18 T cell receptor beta chains below, sequenced in a study of graft-versus-host responses after intestinal transplantation. The data were produced by immunoSEQ multiplex PCR, yet TCRdb's version contains in-frame clones alone and is incomplete. Of some 24,000 clones detected, approximately 85% appear once; the ten largest clones hold approximately 1%. The specimen was PBMCs, collected around 440 days after intestinal transplant. The source of these receptors is a human patient who received an intestinal transplant, so some T cells may come from the graft donor.

This chain connects TRBV2 to TRBJ2-2; perhaps TRBD2 as D (6 bases). Between the trimmed V and J ends, which lost 7 bases and 2 bases, there was a span of 11 bases. Germline CDR1 SNHLY, CDR2 FYNNEI. The CDR3 is 14 residues long. In DNA, the CDR3 is TGTGCCAGCATTCGGGACTCTAACACCGGGGAGCTGTTTTTT. Protein sequence: CASIRDSNTGELFF.

In this sample, this clone turned up a few times. The CDR3 bases are TGTGCCAGCAGTGAAGTGGGACTAGGTACCGGGGAGCTGTTTTTT. Translating it yields CASSEVGLGTGELFF. The chain uses TRBV2 and TRBJ2-2; 8 bases are a match to TRBD2. The germline gives CDR1 SNHLY, CDR2 FYNNEI. The CDR3 is made up of 15 amino acids. V lost 1 base and J lost 5; bases outside the gene matches: 3.

The chain carries TRBV4-1 and TRBJ2-7; D may be TRBD1 (6 bases). The CDR3 length is 15 residues. CDR1 is MGHRA and CDR2 is YSYEKL in the germline V gene. Trimming removed 8 bases from V and 4 bases from J, with 21 bases in between. CDR3 protein: CASAARGQTLYEQYF. The CDR3, as DNA: TGCGCCAGCGCCGCCCGAGGACAGACCCTTTACGAGCAGTACTTC.

This chain connects TRBV4-1 to TRBJ2-5; no firm D call. V was trimmed by 0 bases and J by 1 base, leaving 9 bases between them. CDR3 size: 15 residues. Germline V gives CDR1 MGHRA, CDR2 YSYEKL. This chain's CDR3 is CASSQDPSFQETQYF. CDR3 coding DNA: TGCGCCAGCAGCCAAGATCCGTCGTTCCAAGAGACCCAGTACTTC.

This clone was recorded once. The V call is TRBV18, the J call TRBJ2-7; TRBD1 agrees at 9 bases. The CDR3 consists of 14 residues. Germline assignment: CDR1 KGHSH and CDR2 LQKENI. Unmatched junction bases numbered 4, after V lost 6 bases and J lost 1 base. This CDR3 reads CASSPGQGSYEQYF. Written as DNA, the CDR3 is TGTGCCAGCTCCCCCGGACAGGGGTCCTACGAGCAGTACTTC.

This chain joins TRBV7-8 and TRBJ2-3, with D possibly TRBD1 on 6 matching bases. There are 15 residues in the CDR3. Trimming cost V 4 bases and J 0 bases, with 11 bases left between them. Germline loops: CDR1 SGHVS, CDR2 FQNEAQ. As DNA, the CDR3 is TGTGCCAGCAGCTCGTGGACAGAGAGCACAGATACGCAGTATTTT. Translated: CASSSWTESTDTQYF.

V and J are TRBV9 and TRBJ2-3; D is undetermined. This CDR3 comprises 15 residues. V was clipped by 0 bases and J by 0 bases, with 8 bases between them. Germline V gene data show CDR1 as SGDLS and CDR2 as YYNGEE. The CDR3 nucleotides are TGTGCCAGCAGCGTAGGAGGCCCAAGCACAGATACGCAGTATTTT. This encodes CASSVGGPSTDTQYF.

The V and J genes are TRBV7-3 and TRBJ2-2, with 7 bases fitting TRBD1. This CDR3 spans 14 amino acids. With 5 bases clipped from V and 6 bases from J, the junction kept 6 bases outside the gene matches. Per the germline V gene, CDR1 is SGHTA and CDR2 is FQGTGA. The CDR3 sequence: CASSLDRAAGELFF. In DNA, the CDR3 is TGTGCCAGCAGCCTAGACAGGGCCGCCGGGGAGCTGTTTTTT.

This chain connects TRBV27 to TRBJ2-1; perhaps TRBD1 as D (5 bases). The germline gives CDR1 MNHEY, CDR2 SMNVEV (reference sequence). The CDR3 is 13 amino acids. V lost 6 bases and J 4 bases, leaving 10 bases between the germline ends. In nucleotides, the CDR3 is TGTGCCAGCAGGGGGCAGCAATACAATGAGCAGTTCTTC. Its translation is CASRGQQYNEQFF.

This clone was counted once. The rearrangement links TRBV6-6 to TRBJ1-1; D gene uncertain. The CDR3 runs 13 residues. Deletions cut 5 bases from V and 0 bases from J, with 7 bases between. From germline, CDR1 is MNHNY and CDR2 SVGAGI (reference sequence). The CDR3 is CASSPLLNTEAFF. The CDR3, as DNA: TGTGCCAGCAGTCCTCTGTTGAACACTGAAGCTTTCTTT.

The chain employs TRBV29-1 and TRBJ2-2, with TRBD1 as a possible D gene (5 bases). In germline, CDR1 is SQVTM, CDR2 ANQGSEA. The CDR3 is 13 amino acids. Trimming took 5 bases from V and 1 from J, leaving 8 bases between them. CDR3: CSVSDRNTGELFF. The DNA for the CDR3 is TGCAGCGTTTCTGACAGGAACACCGGGGAGCTGTTTTTT.

The chain recombines TRBV11-1 with TRBJ2-1, with TRBD1 identical over 7 bases. V trimming: 5 bases; J trimming: 4 bases; junction bases outside the gene matches: 5. The CDR3 extends over 14 amino acids. CDR1 SGHAT and CDR2 FQDESV come from the germline V gene (reference sequence). CDR3 nucleotide sequence: TGTGCCAGCAGCAACCCGACAGGGTACAATGAGCAGTTCTTC. Amino acid sequence: CASSNPTGYNEQFF.

The chain joins TRBV6-1 to TRBJ2-3; a possible D gene is TRBD2 (5 bases). The CDR3 has 15 residues. V lost 4 bases to trimming and J lost 0 bases, with 11 bases between them. Looked up from germline, CDR1 is MNHNS and CDR2 is SASEGT. CDR3 bases: TGTGCCAGCAGTGTGGCGGAGGAAAGCACAGATACGCAGTATTTT. This translates into CASSVAEESTDTQYF.

This clone was seen once. The chain links TRBV2 to TRBJ2-3; D is unresolved. V lost 6 bases, J lost 2 bases, and 6 bases lay in between. The length of the CDR3 is 12 residues. The germline CDR1 and CDR2 sequences are SNHLY and FYNNEI. The CDR3 DNA sequence: TGTGCCAGCAGAGATAACACAGATACGCAGTATTTT. Residues: CASRDNTDTQYF.

The V and J genes are TRBV5-1 and TRBJ2-7, with a possible D match to TRBD1 (6 bases). The CDR3 length is 14 residues. V gave up 4 bases and J gave up 3 bases, with 14 bases separating them. Germline V gene lookup returns CDR1 SGHRS and CDR2 YFSETQ. CDR3 loop: CASSGTGYSYEQYF. The DNA for the CDR3 is TGCGCCAGCAGCGGAACAGGGTATAGCTACGAGCAGTACTTC.

The chain recombines TRBV5-8 with TRBJ2-7; D gene ambiguous. This CDR3 has 13 residues. Germline-derived CDR1 and CDR2 are SGHTS and YDEGEE. The V end lost 2 bases, the J end lost 4 bases, and 10 bases lay between the germline ends. CDR3 sequence: CASSFWRGYEQYF. The CDR3, as DNA: TGTGCCAGCAGCTTTTGGCGAGGTTACGAGCAGTACTTC.

The gene calls are TRBV6-5 and TRBJ1-5; D gene unclear. Trimming left V 5 bases short and J 4 bases short, with 9 bases between. Looked up from germline, CDR1 is MNHEY and CDR2 is SVGAGI. The CDR3 is 13 residues long. The CDR3 sequence is CASSDRANQPQHF. The CDR3 coding sequence is TGTGCCAGCAGTGACCGGGCTAATCAGCCCCAGCATTTT.

V is TRBV9 and J is TRBJ1-1, with 7 positions matching TRBD1. The CDR3 sequence is 13 residues long. V trimming: 4 bases; J trimming: 3 bases; junction bases outside the gene matches: 3. In germline, CDR1 is SGDLS, CDR2 YYNGEE. The CDR3, as DNA: TGTGCCAGCAGCTCCAGGGGGGACACTGAAGCTTTCTTT. Amino acids: CASSSRGDTEAFF.